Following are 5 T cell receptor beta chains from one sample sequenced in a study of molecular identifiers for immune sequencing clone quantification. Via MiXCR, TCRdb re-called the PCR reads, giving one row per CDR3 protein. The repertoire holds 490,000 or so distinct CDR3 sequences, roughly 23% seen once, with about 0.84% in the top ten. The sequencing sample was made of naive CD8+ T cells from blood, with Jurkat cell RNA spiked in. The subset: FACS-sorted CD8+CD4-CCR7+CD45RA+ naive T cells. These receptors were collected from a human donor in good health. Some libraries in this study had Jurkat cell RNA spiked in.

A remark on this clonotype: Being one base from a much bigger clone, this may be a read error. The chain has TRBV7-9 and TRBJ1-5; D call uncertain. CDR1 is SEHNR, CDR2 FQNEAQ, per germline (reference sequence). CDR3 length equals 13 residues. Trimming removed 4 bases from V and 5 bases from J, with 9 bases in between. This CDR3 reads CASSSYGDQPQHF. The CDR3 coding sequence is TGTGCCAGCAGCTCCTACGGCGATCAGCCCCAGCATTTT.

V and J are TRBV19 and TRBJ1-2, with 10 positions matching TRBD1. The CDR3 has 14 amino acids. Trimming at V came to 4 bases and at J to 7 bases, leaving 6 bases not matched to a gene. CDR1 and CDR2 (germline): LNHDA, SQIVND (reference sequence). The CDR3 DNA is TGTGCCAGTAGTACGACAGGGGGCGAATTTGGCTACACCTTC. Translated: CASSTTGGEFGYTF.

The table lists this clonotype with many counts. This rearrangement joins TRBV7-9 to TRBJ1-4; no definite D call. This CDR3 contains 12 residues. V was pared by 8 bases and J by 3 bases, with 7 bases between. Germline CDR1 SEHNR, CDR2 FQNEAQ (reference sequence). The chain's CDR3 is CASRQANEKLFF. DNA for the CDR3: TGTGCCAGCCGGCAGGCTAATGAAAAACTGTTTTTT.

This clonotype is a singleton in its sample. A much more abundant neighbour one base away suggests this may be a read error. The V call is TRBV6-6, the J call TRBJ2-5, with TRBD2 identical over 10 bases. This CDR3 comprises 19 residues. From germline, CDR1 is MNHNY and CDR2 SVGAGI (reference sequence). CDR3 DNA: TGTGCCAGCAGTACTAGCGGGAACGCGTCTCCCCTGAACCAAGGGACCCAGTACTTC. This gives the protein CASSTSGNASPLNQGTQYF.

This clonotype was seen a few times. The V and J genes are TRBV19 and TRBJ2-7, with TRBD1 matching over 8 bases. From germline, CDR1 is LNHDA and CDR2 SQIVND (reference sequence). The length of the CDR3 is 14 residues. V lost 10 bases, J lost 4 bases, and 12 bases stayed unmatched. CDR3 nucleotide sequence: TGTGCCACCGCATTTCGTACAGGGGGGTACGAGCAGTACTTC. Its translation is CATAFRTGGYEQYF.